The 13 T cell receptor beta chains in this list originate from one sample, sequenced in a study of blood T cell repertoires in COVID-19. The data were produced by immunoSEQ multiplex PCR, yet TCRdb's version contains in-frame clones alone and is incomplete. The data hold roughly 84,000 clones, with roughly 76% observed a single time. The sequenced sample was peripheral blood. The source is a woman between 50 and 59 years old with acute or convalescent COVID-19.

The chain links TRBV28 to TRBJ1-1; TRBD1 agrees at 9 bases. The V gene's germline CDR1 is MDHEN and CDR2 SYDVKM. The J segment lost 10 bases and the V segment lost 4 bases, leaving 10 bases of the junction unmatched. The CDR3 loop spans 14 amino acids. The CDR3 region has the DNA TGTGCCAGCAGTTCGCCGGGACAGGGAGTACGAGCTTTCTTT. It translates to CASSSPGQGVRAFF.

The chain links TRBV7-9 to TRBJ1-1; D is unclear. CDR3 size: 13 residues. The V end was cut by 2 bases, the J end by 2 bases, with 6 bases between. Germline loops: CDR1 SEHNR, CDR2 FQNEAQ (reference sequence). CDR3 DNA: TGTGCCAGCAGCTTAACAATTAACACTGAAGCTTTCTTT. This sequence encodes CASSLTINTEAFF.

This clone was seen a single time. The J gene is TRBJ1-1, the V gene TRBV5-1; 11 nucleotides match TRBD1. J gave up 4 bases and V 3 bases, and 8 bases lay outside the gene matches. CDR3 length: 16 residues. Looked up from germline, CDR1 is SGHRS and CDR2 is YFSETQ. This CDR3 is CASSYGQGAGSTEAFF. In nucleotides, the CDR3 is TGCGCCAGCAGCTACGGACAGGGGGCGGGAAGCACTGAAGCTTTCTTT.

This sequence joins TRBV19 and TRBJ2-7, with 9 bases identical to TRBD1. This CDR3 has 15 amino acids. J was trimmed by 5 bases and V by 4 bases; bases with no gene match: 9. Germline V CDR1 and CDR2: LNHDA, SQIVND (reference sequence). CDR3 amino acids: CASSRPGQGRNEQYF. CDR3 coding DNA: TGTGCCAGTAGTAGGCCGGGACAGGGACGAAACGAGCAGTACTTC. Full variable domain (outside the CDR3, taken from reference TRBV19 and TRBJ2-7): DGGITQSPKYLFRKEGQNVTLSCEQNLNHDAMYWYRQDPGQGLRLIYYSQIVNDFQKGDIAEGYSVSREKKESFPLTVTSAQKNPTAFYLCASSRPGQGRNEQYFGPGTRLTVT.

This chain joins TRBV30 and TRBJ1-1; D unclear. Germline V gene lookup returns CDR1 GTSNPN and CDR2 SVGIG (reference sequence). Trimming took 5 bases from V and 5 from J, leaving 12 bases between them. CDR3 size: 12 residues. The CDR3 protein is CAWVLGGTEAFF. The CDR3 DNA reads TGTGCCTGGGTGTTAGGAGGGACTGAAGCTTTCTTT.

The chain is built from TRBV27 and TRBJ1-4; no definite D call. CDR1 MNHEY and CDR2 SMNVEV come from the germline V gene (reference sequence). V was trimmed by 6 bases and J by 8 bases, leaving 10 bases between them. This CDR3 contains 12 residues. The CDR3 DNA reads TGTGCCAGCAGGAGCTTGGAGGAAAAACTGTTTTTT. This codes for CASRSLEEKLFF.

CDR3: CASSDRDRGEKLFF. The CDR3 DNA sequence: TGTGCCAGCAGTGACAGGGACAGGGGTGAAAAACTGTTTTTT. The chain has TRBV6-4 and TRBJ1-4, with 10 bases aligning to TRBD1. In germline, CDR1 is MRHNA, CDR2 SNTAGT. This CDR3 has 14 residues. J gave up 7 bases and V 2 bases, and 1 base lay outside the gene matches.

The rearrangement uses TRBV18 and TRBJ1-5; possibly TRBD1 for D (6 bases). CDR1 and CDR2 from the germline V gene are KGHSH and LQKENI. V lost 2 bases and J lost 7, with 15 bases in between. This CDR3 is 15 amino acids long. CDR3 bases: TGTGCCAGCTCACCATCGAGTACAGGGAGCCAGCCCCAGCATTTT. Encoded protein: CASSPSSTGSQPQHF.

The chain's CDR3 is CASSYRGRLGGYTF. The CDR3 DNA is TGTGCCAGCAGTTACAGGGGCAGACTGGGTGGCTACACCTTC. The V call is TRBV6-5, the J call TRBJ1-2, with a possible D match to TRBD1 (5 bases). The germline V and J ends were trimmed by 2 bases and 7 bases, with 14 bases remaining between them. Germline assignment: CDR1 MNHEY and CDR2 SVGAGI. The CDR3 sequence is 14 residues long.

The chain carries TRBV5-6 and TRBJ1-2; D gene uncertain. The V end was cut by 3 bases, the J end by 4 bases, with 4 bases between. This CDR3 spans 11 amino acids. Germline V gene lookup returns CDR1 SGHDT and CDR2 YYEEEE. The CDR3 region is CASSSVYGYTF. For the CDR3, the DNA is TGTGCCAGCAGCTCGGTCTATGGCTACACCTTC.

CDR3 sequence reads: CASSFQLRGEQYF. The CDR3 DNA follows: TGTGCCAGCAGTTTCCAGCTTAGGGGGGAGCAGTACTTC. The chain couples TRBV6-5 to TRBJ2-7, with TRBD1 as a possible D gene (6 bases). CDR3 length equals 13 residues. Trimming pared 4 bases from V and 7 bases from J, leaving 14 bases between. The germline gives CDR1 MNHEY, CDR2 SVGAGI.

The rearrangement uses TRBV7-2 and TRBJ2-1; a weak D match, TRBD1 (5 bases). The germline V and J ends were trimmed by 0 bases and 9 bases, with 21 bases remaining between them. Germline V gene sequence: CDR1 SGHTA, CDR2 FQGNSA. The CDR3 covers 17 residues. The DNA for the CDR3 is TGTGCCAGCAGCTTAGCGCAGGGATTCTCACTTTGGGGTGAGCAGTTCTTC. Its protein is CASSLAQGFSLWGEQFF.

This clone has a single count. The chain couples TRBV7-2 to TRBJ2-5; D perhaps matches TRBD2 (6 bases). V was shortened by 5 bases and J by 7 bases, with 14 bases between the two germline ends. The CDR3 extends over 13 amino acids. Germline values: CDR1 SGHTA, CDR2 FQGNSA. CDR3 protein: CASSGGPEGTQYF. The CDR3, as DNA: TGTGCCAGCAGCGGAGGTCCGGAGGGGACCCAGTACTTC.